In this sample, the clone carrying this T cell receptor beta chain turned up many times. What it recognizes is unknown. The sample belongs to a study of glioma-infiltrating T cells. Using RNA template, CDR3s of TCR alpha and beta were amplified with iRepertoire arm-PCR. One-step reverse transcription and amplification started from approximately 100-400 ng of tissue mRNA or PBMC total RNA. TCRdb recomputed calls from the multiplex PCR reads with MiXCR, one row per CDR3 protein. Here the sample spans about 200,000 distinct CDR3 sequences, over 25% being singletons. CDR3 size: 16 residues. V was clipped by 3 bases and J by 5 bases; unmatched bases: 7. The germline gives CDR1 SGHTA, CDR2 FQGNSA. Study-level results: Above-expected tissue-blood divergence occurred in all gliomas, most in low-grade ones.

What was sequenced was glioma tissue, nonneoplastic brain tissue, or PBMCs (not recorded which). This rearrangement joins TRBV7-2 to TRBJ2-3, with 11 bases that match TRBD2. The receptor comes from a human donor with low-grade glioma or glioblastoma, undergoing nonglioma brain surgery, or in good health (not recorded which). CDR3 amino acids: CASSFPTSGSGDTQYF. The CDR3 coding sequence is TGTGCCAGCAGCTTTCCAACTAGCGGGAGTGGAGATACGCAGTATTTT. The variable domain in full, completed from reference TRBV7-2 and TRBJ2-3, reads GAGVSQSPSNKVTEKGKDVELRCDPISGHTALYWYRQSLGQGLEFLIYFQGNSAPDKSGLPSDRFSAERTGGSVSTLTIQRTQQEDSAVYLCASSFPTSGSGDTQYFGPGTRLTVL.